This is a list of T cell receptor beta chains from one sample in a study of blood T cell repertoires in COVID-19. TCRdb's copy holds only in-frame clones and misses some; the assay was immunoSEQ multiplex PCR. The sample holds 130,000 to 150,000 clones; 81% are singletons and the top ten take roughly 8%. Sequenced sample: peripheral blood. These receptors were collected from a human donor with acute or convalescent COVID-19. The donor label of this sample is uncertain. The CDR3 runs from the conserved cysteine through the conserved F or W. A D gene is named only where the DNA matches it firmly. Clone sizes are given selectively: once, few, many, or a class where the clone is expanded.

v_call,clone_size,j_call,d_call,cdr3_nt,cdr3_aa
TRBV2,NA,TRBJ2-3,NA,TGTGCCAGCACCCGAAGCACTTTTAGCACAGATACGCAGTATTTT,CASTRSTFSTDTQYF
TRBV6-5,NA,TRBJ1-5,NA,TGTGCCAGCGGCCCTACCGGCGGTCATCAGCCCCAGCATTTT,CASGPTGGHQPQHF
TRBV19,few,TRBJ2-1,TRBD1,TGTGCCAGTTCAACAGGGGGCTTGAACAATGAGCAGTTCTTC,CASSTGGLNNEQFF
TRBV15,few,TRBJ1-1,NA,TGTGCCACCAGCAACATAACGGGGGGGCCTCTGGTAACTTTCTTT,CATSNITGGPLVTFF
TRBV5-1,NA,TRBJ2-5,TRBD1,TGCGCCAGCAGCCCACAGGGGGGTGAGACCCAGTACTTC,CASSPQGGETQYF
TRBV3-1/TRBV3-2,NA,TRBJ2-4,TRBD1,TGTGCCAGCAGCCAGGAACAGGGGGGAGGTCAGTACTTC,CASSQEQGGGQYF
TRBV18,NA,TRBJ1-2,TRBD1,TGTGCCACCTCGACAGGGAGCGGCTACACCTTC,CATSTGSGYTF
TRBV6-1,NA,TRBJ1-5,NA,TGTGCCAGCAGGGAAAACAGGTCCCCTTCAAATCAGCCCCAGCATTTT,CASRENRSPSNQPQHF
TRBV15,NA,TRBJ1-2,TRBD1,TGTGCCACCAGGAGTGAGACAGGGGTCTATGGCTACACCTTC,CATRSETGVYGYTF
TRBV6-5,NA,TRBJ2-7,TRBD1,TGTGCCAGCAGGAGGGACAGGCCCCCCTCCTACGAGCAGTACTTC,CASRRDRPPSYEQYF
TRBV9,NA,TRBJ2-3,TRBD2,TGTGCCAGCACCCCTAGCGGGGGGGCCCCAGATACGCAGTATTTT,CASTPSGGAPDTQYF
TRBV2,NA,TRBJ1-1,NA,TGTGCCAGCAGTGGGAGCCGGGGGACCACTGAAGCTTTCTTT,CASSGSRGTTEAFF
TRBV20-1,NA,TRBJ1-4,TRBD1,TGCAGTGCTAGTCCTAGGGGCGGGACAGGGGGCCTGGCAACTAATGAAAAACTGTTTTTT,CSASPRGGTGGLATNEKLFF
TRBV2,NA,TRBJ1-4,NA,TGTGCCAGCCTCTACGCTCCTGATGAAAAACTGTTTTTT,CASLYAPDEKLFF
TRBV4-1,NA,TRBJ1-1,NA,TGCGCCAGCAGCCGCGGGGGCACTGAAGCTTTCTTT,CASSRGGTEAFF
TRBV2,NA,TRBJ1-4,TRBD1,TGTGCCAGCAGTGAAGAGAATTACGGGGACAGGAATGAAAAACTGTTTTTT,CASSEENYGDRNEKLFF
TRBV30,NA,TRBJ1-2,NA,TGTGCCTGGAGGGGCAGATCTAACTATGGCTACACCTTC,CAWRGRSNYGYTF
TRBV24-1,NA,TRBJ2-1,TRBD2,TGTGCCACCAGTGGCGGGGGGTACAATGAGCAGTTCTTC,CATSGGGYNEQFF
TRBV3-1/TRBV3-2,NA,TRBJ2-1,TRBD2,TGTGCCAGCAGCCAAGATGGAAGCGGGGGGGCCAGGGATGAGCAGTTCTTC,CASSQDGSGGARDEQFF
TRBV18,NA,TRBJ2-1,TRBD1,TGTGCCAGCTCACCAAACAGTCCGGGACAGGAGTACAATGAGCAGTTCTTC,CASSPNSPGQEYNEQFF
TRBV11-2,NA,TRBJ1-3,NA,TGTGCCAGCAGCTTAGCGTCGTATACTGGAAACACCATATATTTT,CASSLASYTGNTIYF
TRBV18,NA,TRBJ2-4,NA,TGTGCCAGCCCTTCTCGGAGTAGTCGCGGTCCCAAAAACATTCAGTACTTC,CASPSRSSRGPKNIQYF
TRBV27,NA,TRBJ2-5,NA,TGTGCCAGCAGTTTCCGTAGTTCGGAGACCCAGTACTTC,CASSFRSSETQYF
TRBV4-1,NA,TRBJ2-2,NA,TGCGCCAGCAGCCAAGGAATGATGTGGCTAGCGAACACCGGGGAGCTGTTTTTT,CASSQGMMWLANTGELFF
TRBV30,NA,TRBJ2-2,NA,TGTGCCTGGTGCCCCGGGGGGCTTGTTCTCGGGGAGCTGTTTTTT,CAWCPGGLVLGELFF
TRBV9,NA,TRBJ1-6,NA,TGTGCCAGCAGCGTAGGGGGGGATCCCTATAATTCACCCCTCCACTTT,CASSVGGDPYNSPLHF
TRBV2,NA,TRBJ2-7,TRBD1,TGTGCCAGCAGGTGGGGACAGGACTACGAGCAGTACTTC,CASRWGQDYEQYF
TRBV10-3,NA,TRBJ1-1,TRBD1,TGTGCCATCAAGGGGACAGGGTTGAACACTGAAGCTTTCTTT,CAIKGTGLNTEAFF
TRBV29-1,once,TRBJ1-2,TRBD1,TGCAGCGCCGGCCAGGGGGATGGCTACACCTTC,CSAGQGDGYTF
TRBV5-5,NA,TRBJ1-1,NA,TGTGCCAGCACGCTGAGGGATTTTAATGAAGCTTTCTTT,CASTLRDFNEAFF
TRBV9,NA,TRBJ2-3,TRBD2,TGTGCCAGCAGCCCGGGACTAGCGGGGCTGAGAGGCACAGATACGCAGTATTTT,CASSPGLAGLRGTDTQYF
TRBV6-2/TRBV6-3,NA,TRBJ2-7,TRBD1,TGTGCCAGCAGTTACTCAAGGACAGGGGGCTTAGACGAGCAGTACTTC,CASSYSRTGGLDEQYF
TRBV2,NA,TRBJ1-5,NA,TGTGCCAGCAGCGATAGTAGCAATCAGCCCCAGCATTTT,CASSDSSNQPQHF
TRBV30,NA,TRBJ1-5,NA,TGTGCCTGGAGTCCCGCGGTAAATCAGCCCCAGCATTTT,CAWSPAVNQPQHF
TRBV5-5,NA,TRBJ1-2,NA,TGTGCCAGCAGTTGGACTGAGAGCTACACCTTC,CASSWTESYTF
TRBV10-2,NA,TRBJ1-5,NA,TGCGCCAGCAGTGAGCTAATAAATCAGCCCCAGCATTTT,CASSELINQPQHF
TRBV27,NA,TRBJ2-7,NA,TGTGCCACTCGGGACTTCACCTACGAGCAGTACTTC,CATRDFTYEQYF
TRBV10-3,NA,TRBJ1-2,NA,TGTGCCATCAGTGACCAGACAGCCCGAGGCTACACCTTC,CAISDQTARGYTF
TRBV2,NA,TRBJ2-1,TRBD1,TGTGCCAGCAGTGGGCAGGGGGTCGATGAGCAGTTCTTC,CASSGQGVDEQFF
TRBV4-2,NA,TRBJ2-4,TRBD2,TGTGCCAGCAGCCTACAAGCCGGGACTAGCGGGCGATGGAACATTCAGTACTTC,CASSLQAGTSGRWNIQYF
TRBV10-3,once,TRBJ2-5,NA,TGTGCCATCAGTGCCCTTCGGGAAGGGGGAGAGACCCAGTACTTC,CAISALREGGETQYF
TRBV6-5,once,TRBJ2-3,TRBD1,TGTGCCAGCAGTTCCGGGACAGGGAGCACAGATACGCAGTATTTT,CASSSGTGSTDTQYF
TRBV5-1,NA,TRBJ1-3,NA,TGCGCCAGCAGCTTGCAAGGGGGAACTGGAAACACCATATATTTT,CASSLQGGTGNTIYF
TRBV5-1,NA,TRBJ2-2,NA,TGCGCCAGCAGCTTACAGGGATCACTTGCCGGGGAGCTGTTTTTT,CASSLQGSLAGELFF
TRBV6-1,NA,TRBJ1-1,NA,TGTGCCAGCAGTTCCGGGAAGAACACTGAAGCTTTCTTT,CASSSGKNTEAFF
TRBV19,NA,TRBJ1-4,NA,TGTGCCAGTAACGCAGGGGTTGTAGAAAAACTGTTTTTT,CASNAGVVEKLFF
TRBV5-4,few,TRBJ1-1,NA,TGTGCCAGCAGCTTGCACGGGGGTACTGAAGCTTTCTTT,CASSLHGGTEAFF
TRBV6-5,NA,TRBJ2-6,TRBD1,TGTGCCAGCAGTCTTCAGGGGGCTGGGGCCAACGTCCTGACTTTC,CASSLQGAGANVLTF
TRBV7-8,NA,TRBJ2-4,TRBD2,TGTGCCAGCAGCTCATGGGAAGCGGGGTTGAAAAACATTCAGTACTTC,CASSSWEAGLKNIQYF
TRBV7-9,NA,TRBJ1-1,NA,TGTGCCAGCAGCTTAGGACAGGTCGAAGCTTTCTTT,CASSLGQVEAFF
TRBV3-1/TRBV3-2,NA,TRBJ2-5,TRBD1,TGTGCCAGCAGCCACCGCAGGGACAGCCAAGAGACCCAGTACTTC,CASSHRRDSQETQYF
TRBV20-1,NA,TRBJ2-3,TRBD2,TGCAGTGCTAGTCGCGGGGGAAGCACAGATACGCAGTATTTT,CSASRGGSTDTQYF
TRBV30,NA,TRBJ1-1,NA,TGTGCCTGGGCCGGACAGCCGAACACTGAAGCTTTCTTT,CAWAGQPNTEAFF
TRBV9,NA,TRBJ1-1,NA,TGTGCCAGCAGTAAGAGCTCTATCAACACTGAAGCTTTCTTT,CASSKSSINTEAFF
TRBV7-8,NA,TRBJ1-4,NA,TGTGCCAGCAGCTTTCACCCGAGGGAGTCAACTAATGAAAAACTGTTTTTT,CASSFHPRESTNEKLFF